A single sample is the source of the 30 T cell receptor beta chains below, sequenced in a study of PD-1 blockade in classical Hodgkin lymphoma. Time point specified: cycle 4 day 1 (C4D1), after more than five weeks of nivolumab. Each of the patients experienced relapse following autologous stem cell transplantation, and their brentuximab vedotin exposure differed. Libraries were prepared by immunoSEQ multiplex PCR; TCRdb keeps only in-frame clonotypes and omits some of them. The sample carries about 96,000 clones, 85% to 95% recorded once. Material: peripheral blood mononuclear cells (PBMCs), obtained before the fourth cycle of nivolumab. The receptors derive from a human donor with classical Hodgkin lymphoma.

This clone was detected a few times. V is TRBV9 and J is TRBJ2-1, with TRBD2 matching 10 bases. The CDR3 sequence is 17 residues long. Germline V gene data show CDR1 as SGDLS and CDR2 as YYNGEE. V was clipped by 6 bases and J by 12 bases; unmatched bases: 21. This CDR3 is CASTPLLAGESGQLQFF. The CDR3, as DNA: TGTGCCAGCACTCCCCTCCTAGCGGGAGAGAGCGGACAGCTGCAGTTCTTC.

V gene TRBV4-1 combines with J gene TRBJ2-7; D is perhaps TRBD1 (5 bases). V shed 1 base and J shed 0 bases, with 10 bases lying between them. This CDR3 has 15 residues. Germline CDR1 MGHRA, CDR2 YSYEKL. The CDR3 loop reads CASSQAAGPSYEQYF. CDR3 sequence (DNA): TGCGCCAGCAGCCAAGCGGCAGGGCCCTCCTACGAGCAGTACTTC.

This clone was seen once. V gene TRBV25-1 combines with J gene TRBJ1-4; D is undetermined. V dropped 1 base and J dropped 12 bases, with 6 bases sitting between them. The CDR3 sequence is 11 residues long. Per germline, CDR1 MGHDK and CDR2 SYGVNS. The CDR3 is CASSEFQELFF. In DNA form, the CDR3 reads TGTGCCAGCAGTGAATTTCAGGAACTGTTTTTT.

The V call is TRBV27, the J call TRBJ2-7, with 14 bases lining up with TRBD2. V shed 5 bases and J 4 bases; nucleotides not matched to a gene: 10. This CDR3 has 17 amino acids. Per the germline V gene, CDR1 is MNHEY and CDR2 is SMNVEV (reference sequence). The CDR3 loop is CASSTGLAGVRSYEQYF. CDR3 coding DNA: TGTGCCAGCAGTACGGGACTAGCGGGAGTTAGGTCTTACGAGCAGTACTTC.

The chain employs TRBV6-6 and TRBJ1-1, with unresolved D. The germline V gene has CDR1 MNHNY and CDR2 SVGAGI (reference sequence). The length of the CDR3 is 13 residues. The CDR3 bases are TGTGATACTTTTAGGCAACGGGACACTGAAGCTTTCTTT. It is translated as CDTFRQRDTEAFF.

The chain joins TRBV7-9 to TRBJ2-7; D possibly uses TRBD1 or TRBD2 (6 bases each). V was shortened by 3 bases and J by 7 bases, with 19 bases between the two germline ends. This CDR3 contains 15 residues. In germline, CDR1 is SEHNR, CDR2 FQNEAQ (reference sequence). The CDR3: CASSLPGLGAREQYF. CDR3 nucleotides: TGTGCCAGCAGCTTGCCGGGACTGGGGGCGAGGGAGCAGTACTTC.

J is TRBJ2-2 and V is TRBV5-4; D may be TRBD1 (6 bases). CDR3 length equals 16 residues. V shed 0 bases and J shed 2 bases, with 11 bases lying between them. Germline CDR1 SGHNT, CDR2 YYREEE (reference sequence). The CDR3 DNA follows: TGTGCCAGCAGCTTGGTCCAGGGGCCAAACACCGGGGAGCTGTTTTTT. This sequence encodes CASSLVQGPNTGELFF.

The V and J genes are TRBV27 and TRBJ2-1, with 8 bases matching TRBD1. Germline V gene lookup returns CDR1 MNHEY and CDR2 SMNVEV (reference sequence). Losses at the gene ends were 6 bases for V and 10 bases for J; bases not matched to a gene: 14. This CDR3 is built from 15 residues. This chain's CDR3 is CASRLSTGVGVEQFF. Written as DNA, the CDR3 is TGTGCCAGCAGACTATCGACAGGGGTCGGGGTGGAGCAGTTCTTC.

This chain links TRBV19 with TRBJ2-7; the match to TRBD1 covers 10 bases. This CDR3 has 13 residues. The ends lost 6 bases at V and 6 bases at J; junction bases unmatched: 5. Germline-derived CDR1 and CDR2 are LNHDA and SQIVND (reference sequence). DNA for the CDR3: TGTGCCAGTAGCCCTCGGGACAGGGGCGAGCAGTACTTC. It yields the protein CASSPRDRGEQYF.

The chain links TRBV28 to TRBJ1-1; D unresolved. V lost 2 bases, J lost 0 bases, and 10 bases lay in between. Germline lookup yields CDR1 MDHEN and CDR2 SYDVKM. The CDR3 has 15 amino acids. CDR3 nucleotides: TGTGCCAGCAGTTTACTACAAGAACTGAACACTGAAGCTTTCTTT. Translated: CASSLLQELNTEAFF.

The CDR3, as DNA: TGCGCCAGCAGCTCCCGGACAGGGGACACCGGGGAGCTGTTTTTT. It specifies CASSSRTGDTGELFF. The rearrangement joins TRBV5-1 to TRBJ2-2; TRBD1 matches at 9 bases. CDR3 length: 15 residues. The trim removed 3 bases at V and 3 bases at J, leaving 3 bases unmatched. Looked up from germline, CDR1 is SGHRS and CDR2 is YFSETQ.

This chain uses TRBV6-1 with TRBJ2-7, with TRBD1 matching over 8 bases. The CDR3 runs 14 residues. Germline CDR1 reads MNHNS; CDR2 reads SASEGT. V trimming: 5 bases; J trimming: 3 bases; junction bases outside the gene matches: 6. The CDR3: CASSHRDRSYEQYF. CDR3 sequence (DNA): TGTGCCAGCAGTCACCGGGACAGGAGCTACGAGCAGTACTTC.

J is TRBJ1-2 and V is TRBV6-5; the D gene is possibly TRBD1 (6 bases). Germline V CDR1 and CDR2: MNHEY, SVGAGI. V lost 5 bases and J lost 6, with 16 bases in between. The CDR3 totals 14 residues. CDR3 bases: TGTGCCAGCAGTCTTCAGGGGCCCCTAGATGGCTACACCTTC. Residues: CASSLQGPLDGYTF.

The V gene is TRBV4-2, the J gene TRBJ2-1, with 8 bases aligning to TRBD2. V was clipped by 3 bases and J by 6 bases; unmatched bases: 7. Germline CDR1 LGHNA, CDR2 YNFKEQ. The CDR3 spans 15 residues. The CDR3 region has the DNA TGTGCCAGCAGCCAGATAGCGGGAAGTAGCAATGAGCAGTTCTTC. The encoded protein is CASSQIAGSSNEQFF.

The rearrangement joins TRBV4-2 to TRBJ1-2; TRBD1 might be the D (5 bases). Germline V lookup: CDR1 LGHNA, CDR2 YNFKEQ. V lost 4 bases and J 4 bases, leaving 16 bases between the germline ends. The CDR3 is 15 residues long. CDR3 loop: CASSPTADSLYGYTF. In DNA, the CDR3 is TGTGCCAGCAGCCCTACTGCCGACAGCCTCTATGGCTACACCTTC.

The chain recombines TRBV18 with TRBJ1-1; possibly TRBD1 for D (6 bases). CDR1 and CDR2 from the germline V gene are KGHSH and LQKENI. The CDR3 sequence is 16 residues long. Trimming left V 2 bases short and J 0 bases short, with 13 bases between. CDR3 DNA sequence: TGTGCCAGCTCACCAAAAAACAGGGACATGAACACTGAAGCTTTCTTT. Translation gives CASSPKNRDMNTEAFF. Drawing the rest from reference TRBV18 and TRBJ1-1, the complete variable domain is NAGVMQNPRHLVRRRGQEARLRCSPMKGHSHVYWYRQLPEEGLKFMVYLQKENIIDESGMPKERFSAEFPKEGPSILRIQQVVRGDSAAYFCASSPKNRDMNTEAFFGQGTRLTVV.

The chain uses TRBV27 and TRBJ2-5; 7 bases map to TRBD2. Losses at the gene ends were 0 bases for V and 10 bases for J; bases not matched to a gene: 5. The CDR3 is 13 amino acids. Germline lookup yields CDR1 MNHEY and CDR2 SMNVEV (reference sequence). The CDR3 loop is CASSLSIGGNQYF. In DNA, the CDR3 is TGTGCCAGCAGTTTATCGATCGGGGGGAACCAGTACTTC.

This rearrangement joins TRBV2 to TRBJ2-3, with 7 bases identical to TRBD1. Per the germline V gene, CDR1 is SNHLY and CDR2 is FYNNEI. Trimming at V came to 9 bases and at J to 5 bases, leaving 5 bases not matched to a gene. The CDR3 length is 12 residues. CDR3 region: CASPTGRDTQYF. CDR3 sequence (DNA): TGTGCCAGTCCGACAGGGAGAGATACGCAGTATTTT.

As regards this clone: At one end the junction does not follow the germline gene, possibly because of a read error. The chain has TRBV5-5 and TRBJ1-1; no definite D call. CDR1 is SGHKS and CDR2 is YYEKEE in the germline V gene (reference sequence). There are 15 residues in the CDR3. DNA for the CDR3: TGTGCCAGCAACTTGGTTTCGGGGTGGAACACTGAAGCTTTCTTT. Translating gives CASNLVSGWNTEAFF.

This rearrangement joins TRBV18 to TRBJ2-7; 7 positions match TRBD1. V trimming: 2 bases; J trimming: 2 bases; junction bases outside the gene matches: 6. From germline, CDR1 is KGHSH and CDR2 LQKENI. CDR3 size: 15 residues. CDR3 sequence (DNA): TGTGCCAGCTCACCAAGTCGGGACAGCGCCTACGAGCAGTACTTC. Translating it yields CASSPSRDSAYEQYF.

This clone was seen a single time. V gene TRBV15 combines with J gene TRBJ1-3; 8 positions agree with TRBD1. CDR1 and CDR2 from the germline V gene are LNHNV and YYDKDF (reference sequence). This CDR3 comprises 16 residues. V shed 2 bases, J shed 0 bases, and the junction held 3 bases outside the gene matches. The CDR3 loop reads CATSRYRGGSGNTIYF. CDR3 DNA sequence: TGTGCCACCAGCAGATACAGGGGGGGCTCTGGAAACACCATATATTTT.

The CDR3 loop is CASSSTTGEAYGYTF. In DNA form, the CDR3 reads TGTGCCAGCAGCTCCACAACAGGGGAGGCGTATGGCTACACCTTC. V gene TRBV7-2 combines with J gene TRBJ1-2; TRBD1 agrees at 7 bases. This CDR3 comprises 15 residues. V was clipped by 4 bases and J by 5 bases; unmatched bases: 10. CDR1 and CDR2 from the germline V gene are SGHTA and FQGNSA.

The rearrangement links TRBV15 to TRBJ2-6, with D uncertain. Germline V gives CDR1 LNHNV, CDR2 YYDKDF (reference sequence). V gave up 8 bases and J gave up 6 bases, with 14 bases separating them. The CDR3 is 14 amino acids. The CDR3 reads CATAPRVTANVLTF. The DNA of the CDR3 is TGTGCCACCGCCCCTAGGGTCACGGCCAACGTCCTGACTTTC.

The chain joins TRBV6-5 to TRBJ1-2; 7 bases match TRBD1. Per the germline V gene, CDR1 is MNHEY and CDR2 is SVGAGI. The J segment lost 1 base and the V segment lost 6 bases, leaving 8 bases of the junction unmatched. This CDR3 comprises 15 residues. The CDR3 sequence is CASSPRDRFNYGYTF. The DNA of the CDR3 is TGTGCCAGCAGCCCAAGGGACAGATTTAACTATGGCTACACCTTC.

The chain combines TRBV7-9 with TRBJ2-1; D uncertain. The CDR3 consists of 12 residues. V lost 5 bases, J lost 5 bases, and 7 bases lay in between. In germline, CDR1 is SEHNR, CDR2 FQNEAQ (reference sequence). The CDR3, as DNA: TGTGCCAGCAGCCCCCCCAACAATGAGCAGTTCTTC. It specifies CASSPPNNEQFF.

This sequence joins TRBV27 and TRBJ1-4, with D perhaps TRBD1 (5 bases). CDR1 and CDR2 from the germline V gene are MNHEY and SMNVEV (reference sequence). This CDR3 has 12 residues. V was pared by 4 bases and J by 8 bases, with 8 bases between. For the CDR3, the DNA is TGTGCCAGCAGTTACGGGGGGGAAAAACTGTTTTTT. As protein: CASSYGGEKLFF.

The chain is built from TRBV4-1 and TRBJ1-4; D perhaps matches TRBD1 (6 bases). V dropped 1 base and J dropped 7 bases, with 7 bases sitting between them. Germline CDR1 reads MGHRA; CDR2 reads YSYEKL. This CDR3 comprises 13 residues. CDR3 region: CASSQGGLEKLFF. The DNA for the CDR3 is TGCGCCAGCAGCCAAGGGGGGCTTGAAAAACTGTTTTTT.

The chain links TRBV5-6 to TRBJ2-6; 7 bases align to TRBD1. From germline, CDR1 is SGHDT and CDR2 YYEEEE. The J segment lost 4 bases and the V segment lost 4 bases, leaving 11 bases of the junction unmatched. This CDR3 contains 17 residues. CDR3 region: CASSLPGQVLGANVLTF. CDR3 coding DNA: TGTGCCAGCAGCCTTCCAGGACAGGTTCTCGGGGCCAACGTCCTGACTTTC. Filled out from reference TRBV5-6 and TRBJ2-6, the complete variable domain reads DAGVTQSPTHLIKTRGQQVTLRCSPKSGHDTVSWYQQALGQGPQFIFQYYEEEERQRGNFPDRFSGHQFPNYSSELNVNALLLGDSALYLCASSLPGQVLGANVLTFGAGSRLTVL.

The chain has TRBV29-1 and TRBJ2-3; D not resolved. V was pared by 8 bases and J by 4 bases, with 16 bases between. The CDR3 has 13 residues. CDR1 and CDR2 from the germline V gene are SQVTM and ANQGSEA. CDR3 amino acids: CSPIPVLADTQYF. CDR3 DNA: TGCAGCCCGATCCCAGTTCTGGCAGATACGCAGTATTTT.

V and J are TRBV5-6 and TRBJ2-3; D is perhaps TRBD1 or TRBD2 (5 bases each). In germline, CDR1 is SGHDT, CDR2 YYEEEE. This CDR3 spans 14 amino acids. Trimming pared 7 bases from V and 1 base from J, leaving 13 bases between. The CDR3 region is CASGWGRRTDTQYF. The CDR3 DNA reads as TGTGCCAGCGGGTGGGGACGGCGCACAGATACGCAGTATTTT. The complete variable domain, with remaining parts taken from reference TRBV5-6 and TRBJ2-3, reads DAGVTQSPTHLIKTRGQQVTLRCSPKSGHDTVSWYQQALGQGPQFIFQYYEEEERQRGNFPDRFSGHQFPNYSSELNVNALLLGDSALYLCASGWGRRTDTQYFGPGTRLTVL.